This T cell receptor (beta chain) was captured by sequencing in a study of cytomegalovirus exposure and HLA in healthy donors. In the study overall: Early on, a data release was issued that held roughly 80 million unique TCRs from HLA-typed donors.

PCR involved 60 Vbeta and 13 Jbeta primers. Method: immunoSEQ multiplex PCR; TCRdb's copy keeps in-frame clones and lacks some. The table records 120,000 or so clones, approximately 8% of them present only once. Regarding this clone: Its antigen is not identified.

V shed 2 bases, J shed 5 bases, and the junction held 4 bases outside the gene matches. CDR3 size: 14 residues. Germline V gene lookup returns CDR1 SGHRS and CDR2 YFSETQ. Whole-study findings and limits: Across donors, sequencing depth was assumed by presence/absence analyses to be roughly uniform.

The sequencing input was PBMCs. The V and J genes are TRBV5-1 and TRBJ2-7, with 10 bases aligning to TRBD1. The clonotype comes from a middle-aged woman in good health and CMV-seropositive. In DNA form, the CDR3 reads TGCGCCAGCAGCTTATTGACAGGGGGCAACGAGCAGTACTTC. Amino acid sequence: CASSLLTGGNEQYF.